The clone carrying this TCR beta chain was observed a handful of times. What it recognizes is unknown. The length of the CDR3 is 14 residues. CDR1 and CDR2 (germline): SGHTA, FQGNSA. V dropped 7 bases and J dropped 1 base, with 13 bases sitting between them. Time point specified: blood at routine non-recurrence follow-up after resection. Whole RNA, isolated from tumor, nontumor lung or frozen PBMC, was sequenced without prior sorting. This specimen belongs to a study of spatial heterogeneity in lung cancer. About the study: Among detected sequences, beta-chain ones consistently exceeded alpha-chain ones in number. Study-wide points: In blood, ubiquitous expanded tumor TCRs appeared more at resection than follow-up.

In the library, each TCR cDNA molecule bore its own unique molecular identifier. TCRdb processed the 5' RACE reads anew with MiXCR; each CDR3 protein has one entry. The sample consists of some 54,000 distinct CDR3 sequences, roughly 7.4% of them appearing once. The sample was PBMCs, taken at follow-up. This TCR was sampled from a female donor with early-stage non-small cell lung cancer. The chain links TRBV7-2 to TRBJ2-5; tentatively, D is TRBD2 (5 bases). In DNA form, the CDR3 reads TGTGCCAGCACCTCAATCCTAGCCCAAGAGACCCAGTACTTC. Its protein is CASTSILAQETQYF.